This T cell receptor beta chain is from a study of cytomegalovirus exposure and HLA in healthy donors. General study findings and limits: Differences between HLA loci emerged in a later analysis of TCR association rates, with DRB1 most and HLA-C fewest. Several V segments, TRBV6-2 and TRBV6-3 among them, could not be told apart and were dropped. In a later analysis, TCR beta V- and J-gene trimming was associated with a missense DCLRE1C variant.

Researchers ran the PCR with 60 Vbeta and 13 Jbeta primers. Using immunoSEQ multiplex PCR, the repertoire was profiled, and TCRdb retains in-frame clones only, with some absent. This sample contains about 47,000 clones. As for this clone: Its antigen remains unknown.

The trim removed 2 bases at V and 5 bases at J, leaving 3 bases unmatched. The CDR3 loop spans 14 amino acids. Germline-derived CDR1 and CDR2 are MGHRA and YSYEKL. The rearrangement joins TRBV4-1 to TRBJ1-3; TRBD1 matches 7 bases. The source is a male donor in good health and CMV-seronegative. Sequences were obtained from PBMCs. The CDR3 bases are TGCGCCAGCAGCCAACCGGGACAGAGAAACACCATATATTTT. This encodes CASSQPGQRNTIYF.